This T cell receptor beta chain was identified during a study of OX40 agonist ivuxolimab in advanced cancers. About the research overall: Patient treatment consisted of intravenous ivuxolimab administration every 2 weeks at 0.01 to 10 mg/kg. The mean age was roughly 60 years, ranging from about 23 to 85, with 65% to 90% of participants male. In three patients, partial responses were observed, one with hepatocellular carcinoma and two with cutaneous melanoma.

Measured with immunoSEQ multiplex PCR; TCRdb has only the in-frame clones, and not every one. Here the sample spans approximately 77,000 clones, about 89% being singletons. As for this clone: The antigen remains unidentified.

Study findings and constraints: There was clonal expansion of CD4+ and CD8+ blood T cells by week 6 at 0.1 to 3.0 mg/kg.

The CDR3 totals 14 residues. The germline gives CDR1 MRHNA, CDR2 SNTAGT. Trimming took 3 bases from V and 7 from J, leaving 13 bases between them. The rearrangement uses TRBV6-4 and TRBJ2-1; TRBD1 is a possible D gene (7 bases). This clonotype was sampled from an adult with an advanced solid tumor such as melanoma, head and neck, liver or kidney cancer. Sequenced material: CD4+ or CD8+ T cells sorted from blood, taken in a trial of the OX40 agonist ivuxolimab. CDR3 in amino acids: CASSEGGRGNEQFF. For the CDR3, the DNA is TGTGCCAGCAGTGAAGGGGGCCGGGGGAATGAGCAGTTCTTC.